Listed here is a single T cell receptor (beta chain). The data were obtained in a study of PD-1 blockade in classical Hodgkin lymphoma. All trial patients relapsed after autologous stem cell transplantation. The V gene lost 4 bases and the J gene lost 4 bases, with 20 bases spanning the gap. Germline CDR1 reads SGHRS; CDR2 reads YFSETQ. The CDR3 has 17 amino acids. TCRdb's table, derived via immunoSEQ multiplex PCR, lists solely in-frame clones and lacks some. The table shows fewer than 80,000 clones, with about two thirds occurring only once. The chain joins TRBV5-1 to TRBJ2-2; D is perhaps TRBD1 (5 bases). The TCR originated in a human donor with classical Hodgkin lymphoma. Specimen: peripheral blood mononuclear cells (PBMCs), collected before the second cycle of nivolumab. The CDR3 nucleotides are TGCGCCAGCAGCAGGTCGGTCAGACAGCCGGGCACCGGGGAGCTGTTTTTT. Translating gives CASSRSVRQPGTGELFF.